This passage covers 22 T cell receptor beta chains from one sample sequenced in a study of Graves' ophthalmopathy and Graves' hyperthyroidism. Amplified TCR beta CDR3 regions were obtained using RNA transcripts as template. After a first-round RT-PCR with HTBI primers, a second-round multiplex PCR was run. In TCRdb, the multiplex PCR reads were re-called with MiXCR into one record per CDR3 protein. The sample lists about 620,000 distinct CDR3 sequences, approximately 22% occurring once. Sequencing used peripheral blood. The source is a woman aged 18-35 years with stable Graves' hyperthyroidism. Some clones in this sample may be carry-over from other donors' samples.

Details on this clonotype: This clone may be a read error of a much larger clone one base away. The chain is built from TRBV20-1 and TRBJ2-7, with D possibly TRBD2 on 5 matching bases. CDR1 and CDR2 from the germline V gene are DFQATT and SNEGSKA (reference sequence). V lost 6 bases and J lost 2, with 17 bases in between. The length of the CDR3 is 14 residues. This CDR3 is CSATPLGAAYEQYF. The DNA of the CDR3 is TGCAGTGCGACCCCACTTGGAGCGGCCTACGAGCAGTACTTC.

This clonotype appeared many times. This chain links TRBV28 with TRBJ2-5; 9 bases map to TRBD1. Losses at the gene ends were 5 bases for V and 2 bases for J; bases not matched to a gene: 6. The CDR3 contains 15 residues. Germline V gives CDR1 MDHEN, CDR2 SYDVKM. DNA for the CDR3: TGTGCCAGCAGTGCCCCCGGGACAGGGCAAGAGACCCAGTACTTC. This sequence encodes CASSAPGTGQETQYF.

This clonotype was counted at least ten times. This chain uses TRBV30 with TRBJ1-6, with D perhaps TRBD1 (5 bases). Germline CDR1 GTSNPN, CDR2 SVGIG (reference sequence). Trimming removed 0 bases from V and 7 bases from J, with 13 bases in between. The CDR3 sequence is 15 residues long. This CDR3 is CAWSVPRVGNSPLHF. The CDR3 DNA reads TGTGCCTGGAGTGTCCCCAGGGTTGGAAATTCACCCCTCCACTTT.

Ten or more counts support this clonotype. This sequence joins TRBV3-1 and TRBJ1-1; TRBD1 is a possible D gene (5 bases). CDR1 and CDR2 from the germline V gene are LGHDT and YNNKEL (reference sequence). The CDR3 spans 15 residues. Deletions cut 0 bases from V and 1 base from J, with 9 bases between. The CDR3 sequence is CASSQDLGQNTEAFF. CDR3 DNA sequence: TGTGCCAGCAGCCAAGATCTAGGACAGAACACTGAAGCTTTCTTT.

This clonotype was seen ten or more times. The chain joins TRBV27 to TRBJ1-2; weak D call: TRBD1 (6 bases). Germline V CDR1 and CDR2: MNHEY, SMNVEV (reference sequence). The CDR3 contains 13 residues. V was trimmed by 5 bases and J by 4 bases, leaving 11 bases between them. The CDR3 region has the DNA TGTGCCAGCAGTGGAGGGGGGATCTATGGCTACACCTTC. Encoded protein: CASSGGGIYGYTF.

This clonotype was observed a few times. The rearrangement joins TRBV30 to TRBJ2-7; TRBD1 aligns across 8 bases. The CDR3 extends over 13 amino acids. The germline V gene has CDR1 GTSNPN and CDR2 SVGIG (reference sequence). The V gene end was trimmed by 4 bases and the J gene end by 2 bases; junction bases not matched to a gene: 4. CDR3 sequence (DNA): TGTGCCTGGAATACAGGGGGGACCTACGAGCAGTACTTC. Its translation: CAWNTGGTYEQYF. Based on the CDR3 plus reference TRBV30 and TRBJ2-7, the full variable domain is SQTIHQWPATLVQPVGSPLSLECTVEGTSNPNLYWYRQAAGRGLQLLFYSVGIGQISSEVPQNLSASRPQDRQFILSSKKLLLSDSGFYLCAWNTGGTYEQYFGPGTRLTVT.

At least ten counts were recorded for this clonotype. The chain couples TRBV20-1 to TRBJ2-5; TRBD1 agrees at 9 bases. V lost 0 bases, J lost 2 bases, and 1 base stayed unmatched. CDR3 length: 14 residues. In germline, CDR1 is DFQATT, CDR2 SNEGSKA (reference sequence). The chain's CDR3 is CSARDDRGQETQYF. Written as DNA, the CDR3 is TGCAGTGCTAGAGACGACAGGGGGCAAGAGACCCAGTACTTC.

The sample holds many counts of this clonotype. J is TRBJ1-5 and V is TRBV6-1; 7 bases agree with TRBD1. The germline V gene encodes CDR1 MNHNS and CDR2 SASEGT. V was clipped by 8 bases and J by 1 base; unmatched bases: 5. The CDR3 totals 14 residues. CDR3 nucleotides: TGTGCCAGCGCAGGGACAGAGAGCAATCAGCCCCAGCATTTT. This sequence encodes CASAGTESNQPQHF.

This clonotype was recorded many times. V and J are TRBV29-1 and TRBJ1-2; D not certain. The CDR3 has 11 residues. Trimming shortened V by 3 bases and J by 4 bases, and 6 bases separated the two germline ends. Germline V CDR1 and CDR2: SQVTM, ANQGSEA. CDR3 in DNA: TGCAGCGTTGATCTCGGCTATGGCTACACCTTC. Residues: CSVDLGYGYTF.

This clonotype showed up many times. The CDR3 region has the DNA TGTGCCAGCAGGAGACAGGGAAATCAGCCCCAGCATTTT. As protein: CASRRQGNQPQHF. V usage is TRBV6-1 and J usage is TRBJ1-5; 7 bases map to TRBD1. Germline-derived CDR1 and CDR2 are MNHNS and SASEGT. V was pared by 6 bases and J by 4 bases, with 3 bases of the junction left unmatched. The CDR3 is 13 amino acids.

CDR3 nucleotide sequence: TGCGCCAGCATTACCGGGGGGGTTTTCTATGGCTACACCTTC. It codes for CASITGGVFYGYTF. The chain has TRBV5-1 and TRBJ1-2; possible D gene TRBD1, 5 bases. This CDR3 spans 14 amino acids. Trimming removed 6 bases from V and 4 bases from J, with 16 bases in between. Germline loops: CDR1 SGHRS, CDR2 YFSETQ.

Ten or more counts support this clonotype. The V gene is TRBV2, the J gene TRBJ2-5, with unresolved D. V dropped 8 bases and J dropped 4 bases, with 17 bases sitting between them. The CDR3 is 14 residues long. CDR1 and CDR2 (germline): SNHLY, FYNNEI. CDR3 amino acids: CASLSPWPRETQYF. In DNA, the CDR3 is TGTGCCAGCCTATCCCCTTGGCCCCGAGAGACCCAGTACTTC.

This clonotype was detected ten times or more. V gene TRBV28 combines with J gene TRBJ1-5, with D unclear. The germline V gene has CDR1 MDHEN and CDR2 SYDVKM. The CDR3 spans 14 residues. V lost 3 bases to trimming and J lost 4 bases, with 10 bases between them. The CDR3 nucleotides read TGTGCCAGCAGTTTCTGGCAGGCAAATCAGCCCCAGCATTTT. It specifies CASSFWQANQPQHF.

CDR3 amino acids: CASRRTDSTEAFF. The CDR3 DNA follows: TGTGCCAGCAGGCGAACAGACTCCACTGAAGCTTTCTTT. V usage is TRBV12-3 or TRBV12-4 and J usage is TRBJ1-1; D ambiguous. The CDR3 loop spans 13 amino acids. Trimming took 6 bases from V and 4 from J, leaving 12 bases between them.

The table lists this clonotype with many counts. The CDR3 DNA follows: TGTGCCAGCAGCTTAGGGGCCGGGACAGACTACGAGCAGTACTTC. It is translated as CASSLGAGTDYEQYF. The V gene is TRBV7-3, the J gene TRBJ2-7, with TRBD1 matching 7 bases. The CDR3 sequence is 15 residues long. Germline trimming cut 2 bases from V and 3 bases from J; bases unmatched to any gene: 7. Germline V gene sequence: CDR1 SGHTA, CDR2 FQGTGA. Full variable domain (outside the CDR3, taken from reference TRBV7-3 and TRBJ2-7): GAGVSQTPSNKVTEKGKYVELRCDPISGHTALYWYRQSLGQGPEFLIYFQGTGAADDSGLPNDRFFAVRPEGSVSTLKIQRTERGDSAVYLCASSLGAGTDYEQYFGPGTRLTVT.

This clonotype was counted at least ten times. The rearrangement uses TRBV6-5 and TRBJ1-2, with TRBD1 matching over 7 bases. Unmatched junction bases numbered 8, after V lost 7 bases and J lost 0 bases. The CDR3 has 15 amino acids. Per the germline V gene, CDR1 is MNHEY and CDR2 is SVGAGI. CDR3 amino acids: CASTQRQGPNYGYTF. The CDR3 bases are TGTGCCAGCACCCAGCGACAGGGCCCTAACTATGGCTACACCTTC.

The V gene is TRBV28, the J gene TRBJ2-5; tentatively, D is TRBD1 (5 bases). Germline V gene sequence: CDR1 MDHEN, CDR2 SYDVKM. This CDR3 region has 14 residues. V lost 1 base to trimming and J lost 5 bases, with 11 bases between them. In nucleotides, the CDR3 is TGTGCCAGCAGTTTATTTCCAGGGTTGGAGACCCAGTACTTC. This encodes CASSLFPGLETQYF.

The gene calls are TRBV18 and TRBJ1-5; 7 bases align to TRBD1. V trimming: 4 bases; J trimming: 5 bases; junction bases outside the gene matches: 8. The CDR3 runs 15 residues. Germline CDR1 and CDR2: KGHSH and LQKENI. CDR3 protein: CASSRGTEIYQPQHF. The CDR3 region has the DNA TGTGCCAGCTCACGAGGGACAGAGATCTATCAGCCCCAGCATTTT.

This clonotype showed up just once. The rearrangement uses TRBV20-1 and TRBJ2-7; D assignment may be TRBD1 or TRBD2 (5 bases each). The CDR3 has 15 residues. Germline CDR1 is DFQATT and CDR2 is SNEGSKA (reference sequence). The V end was cut by 1 base, the J end by 4 bases, with 17 bases between. CDR3 DNA sequence: TGCAGTGCTAGAGGACTAACGCGGCAGGGATACGAGCAGTACTTC. Its translation is CSARGLTRQGYEQYF.

V is TRBV20-1 and J is TRBJ2-5; D unclear. The CDR3 totals 12 residues. V lost 3 bases to trimming and J lost 3 bases, with 8 bases between them. Germline V lookup: CDR1 DFQATT, CDR2 SNEGSKA (reference sequence). The CDR3 is CSASPQEETQYF. CDR3 DNA: TGCAGTGCTAGTCCCCAAGAAGAGACCCAGTACTTC.

This clonotype was recorded many times. This chain joins TRBV2 and TRBJ1-1, with unresolved D. Per germline, CDR1 SNHLY and CDR2 FYNNEI. The CDR3 is 14 amino acids. V was shortened by 7 bases and J by 0 bases, with 12 bases between the two germline ends. This chain's CDR3 is CASTGLQMNTEAFF. In DNA form, the CDR3 reads TGTGCCAGCACCGGGCTTCAGATGAACACTGAAGCTTTCTTT.

V usage is TRBV5-1 and J usage is TRBJ2-7; TRBD1 agrees at 8 bases. This CDR3 has 13 residues. Germline CDR1 reads SGHRS; CDR2 reads YFSETQ. The V and J ends lost 5 bases and 5 bases, in that order; junction bases with no gene match: 6. This chain's CDR3 is CASRDRVNDEQYF. The CDR3 nucleotides are TGCGCCAGCAGGGACAGGGTAAACGACGAGCAGTACTTC.